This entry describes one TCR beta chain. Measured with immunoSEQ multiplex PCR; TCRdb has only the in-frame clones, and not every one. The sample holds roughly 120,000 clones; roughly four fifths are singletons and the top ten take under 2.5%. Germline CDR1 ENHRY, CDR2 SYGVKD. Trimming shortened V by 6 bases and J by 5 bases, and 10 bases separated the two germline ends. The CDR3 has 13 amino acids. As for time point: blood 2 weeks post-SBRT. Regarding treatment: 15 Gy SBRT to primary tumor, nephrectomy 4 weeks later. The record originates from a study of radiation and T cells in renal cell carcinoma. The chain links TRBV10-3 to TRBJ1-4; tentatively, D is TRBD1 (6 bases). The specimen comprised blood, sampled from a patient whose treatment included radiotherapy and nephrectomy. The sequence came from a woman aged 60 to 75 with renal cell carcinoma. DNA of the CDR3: TGTGCCATCAGGAGGACAGAGAATGAAAAACTGTTTTTT. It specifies CAIRRTENEKLFF.